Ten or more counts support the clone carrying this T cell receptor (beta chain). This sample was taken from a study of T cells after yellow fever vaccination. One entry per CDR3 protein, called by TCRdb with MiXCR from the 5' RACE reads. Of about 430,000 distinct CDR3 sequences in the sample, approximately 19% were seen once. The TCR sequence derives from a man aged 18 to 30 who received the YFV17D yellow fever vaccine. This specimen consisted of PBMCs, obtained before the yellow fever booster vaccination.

The CDR3 sequence: CASSPTKTSGSYNEQFF. The DNA of the CDR3 is TGCGCCAGCAGCCCTACAAAGACTAGCGGAAGTTACAATGAGCAGTTCTTC. The chain is built from TRBV5-1 and TRBJ2-1; 9 bases fit TRBD2. The germline gives CDR1 SGHRS, CDR2 YFSETQ. Trimming cost V 4 bases and J 4 bases; bases outside gene matches: 12. This CDR3 spans 17 amino acids.